This TCR beta chain was identified in a study of metastatic and nonmetastatic thyroid tumors. About the study: Both malignant and benign thyroid patients supplied peripheral blood and tumor or nodule tissue samples, across which the repertoires of these patients were then compared.

Thyroid surgery was performed in patients who had received no treatment beforehand. TCRdb re-called the PCR reads through MiXCR. The table has around 64,000 clones, less than 5% seen once. Points on this clone: At one end, the junction sequence differs from germline, possibly due to a read error.

Germline values: CDR1 KGHDR, CDR2 SFDVKD. This CDR3 is built from 13 residues. V gene TRBV24-1 combines with J gene TRBJ1-2; unclear D gene. The sample comprised blood. This TCR came from a female donor with papillary thyroid cancer or a benign thyroid nodule (not recorded which). Some clones in this sample may be carry-over from other donors' samples. CDR3 in DNA: TGTGGCACCAGTGATTTGTCGGTAGAAGGCTACACCTTC. This sequence encodes CGTSDLSVEGYTF.